This note documents a single T cell receptor (beta chain) sequence. This entry belongs to a study of control samples from healthy donors and cancer patients. Libraries were prepared by immunoSEQ multiplex PCR; TCRdb keeps only in-frame clonotypes and omits some of them. This sample yields some 150,000 clones, of which 80% to 95% are seen a single time; approximately 2.9% belongs to the top ten. Trimming took 2 bases from V and 4 from J; bases not matched to a gene: 3. CDR1 is GTSNPN and CDR2 is SVGIG in the germline V gene (reference sequence). The CDR3 extends over 14 amino acids. Specimen: blood. The chain employs TRBV30 and TRBJ2-1, with TRBD2 matching 9 bases. This TCR derives from a man aged 30-40 years in good health. CDR3 sequence reads: CAWSPAGGYNEQFF. CDR3 DNA: TGTGCCTGGAGTCCAGCGGGGGGATACAATGAGCAGTTCTTC.